This TCR beta chain was retrieved from a study of blood T cell repertoires in COVID-19. The CDR3 extends over 16 amino acids. Recruits, aged roughly 18 to 95 years, lived in 25 or so US areas. Clinical history as reported by participants underpinned cohort assignment. Original data processing: Using reference gene primer amplification, nucleated cell counts were estimated. Sequencing was performed with immunoSEQ multiplex PCR; in TCRdb, only in-frame clones are kept and a portion is missing. The V and J calls and clone size come from that table; D and trimming were worked out from the DNA. The sample gives hundreds of thousands of clones, 90% of which show up once; 1.5% to 2% is in the top ten.

The sequence was obtained from a woman between 18 and 29 years old with acute COVID-19. This chain joins TRBV21-1 and TRBJ1-6. TRBV21-1 is noted as a pseudogene. Sequenced input: PBMCs or T cells enriched from blood (not recorded which). CDR3 in DNA: TGTGCCAGCAGCCAATTCTATCGGGGGTTCGCTTCACCCCTCCACTTT. It specifies CASSQFYRGFASPLHF.